Below are 4 T cell receptor beta chains sequenced from a single sample in a study of cytomegalovirus exposure and HLA in healthy donors. Use of 60 Vbeta and 13 Jbeta primers characterized the PCR. Assay used: immunoSEQ multiplex PCR; TCRdb lists only in-frame clones, some missing. The sample has about 160,000 clones; 50% to 75% are singletons. The sample comprised PBMCs. The receptor set was obtained from a woman in her sixties in good health and CMV-seropositive.

The chain links TRBV30 to TRBJ2-5; D may be TRBD2 (7 bases). Germline CDR1 GTSNPN, CDR2 SVGIG (reference sequence). V was clipped by 4 bases and J by 5 bases, with 20 bases between them. The CDR3 is 15 amino acids. The chain's CDR3 is CAWKGGTKPSETQYF. The CDR3 DNA reads as TGTGCCTGGAAGGGGGGGACAAAACCTTCGGAGACCCAGTACTTC.

V gene TRBV7-2 combines with J gene TRBJ1-4; TRBD1 matches at 11 bases. The CDR3 loop spans 15 amino acids. With V trimmed by 3 bases and J by 8 bases, 5 bases remained unmatched. Germline CDR1 is SGHTA and CDR2 is FQGNSA. In DNA form, the CDR3 reads TGTGCCAGCAGCTTGATGGGACAGGGGGACGAAAAACTGTTTTTT. Translation gives CASSLMGQGDEKLFF.

A word on this clone: The junction departs from the called germline gene at one end, perhaps through a read error. The chain combines TRBV7-2 with TRBJ2-5, with 8 nucleotides matching TRBD2. Germline V gene sequence: CDR1 SGHTA, CDR2 FQGNSA. The CDR3 covers 15 residues. CDR3: CVSSLSGLAGETQYF. The CDR3 DNA reads as TGTGTCAGCAGCTTATCGGGGCTAGCGGGAGAGACCCAGTACTTC.

This clone was found a few times. The chain couples TRBV5-1 to TRBJ1-1; 7 positions match TRBD1. The germline gives CDR1 SGHRS, CDR2 YFSETQ. This CDR3 is built from 14 residues. The junction had 5 bases not matched to a gene; V was cut back by 3 bases and J by 3 bases. The CDR3 DNA reads TGCGCCAGCAGCTCCCCCAGGGGGGACACTGAAGCTTTCTTT. Translated: CASSSPRGDTEAFF.